This TCR beta chain is drawn from a study of cytomegalovirus exposure and HLA in healthy donors. This clone has just a few counts. Its antigen is unidentified. J gave up 4 bases and V 4 bases, and 12 bases lay outside the gene matches. CDR3 size: 16 residues. CDR1 is SEHNR and CDR2 is FQNEAQ in the germline V gene (reference sequence). This PCR relied on a set of 60 Vbeta primers and 13 Jbeta primers. Data came from immunoSEQ multiplex PCR; TCRdb stores just in-frame clones and leaves some out. Altogether about 120,000 clones are present, over 70% being singletons, with the ten largest covering under 4.5%. Findings of the study overall: High sensitivity and specificity were reportedly achieved when the classifier diagnosed cytomegalovirus status.

This clonotype originated in a young man in good health and CMV-seropositive. The J gene is TRBJ2-7, the V gene TRBV7-9; 8 nucleotides line up with TRBD1. The specimen sequenced was PBMCs. The CDR3 spells CASSSDRVNPFYEQYF. CDR3 sequence (DNA): TGTGCCAGCAGCTCGGACAGGGTAAATCCCTTTTACGAGCAGTACTTC.